This TCR beta chain was sequenced in a study of molecular identifiers for immune sequencing clone quantification. Libraries from naive CD8 cells were generated from about 20,000 to 1,000,000 sorted cells (with 10%, 30% or 50% RNA). Naive CD8 T cells were sorted, and the gate applied was CD8+CD4-CCR7+CD45RA+. The CDR3 contains 15 residues. Trimming shortened V by 4 bases and J by 3 bases, and 16 bases separated the two germline ends. Germline lookup yields CDR1 SGHAT and CDR2 FQNNGV. The study's findings and limits: Clone sizes that are highly expanded could be underestimated when identical TCR molecules share a barcode. Spike-in Jurkat TCR RNA from a single cell reportedly registered among roughly 1.1 million naive cells.

As to this clonotype: The antigen remains undetermined.

Using its own MiXCR run on the PCR reads, TCRdb lists one record per CDR3 protein. There are nearly 650,000 distinct CDR3 sequences in the sample; over 25% occur only once, and approximately 0.75% lies in the top ten. J is TRBJ2-7 and V is TRBV11-2; D tentatively reads TRBD1 or TRBD2 (5 bases each). This receptor was taken from a human donor in good health. Some libraries in this study had Jurkat cell RNA spiked in. Sequenced material: naive CD8+ T cells from blood, with Jurkat cell RNA spiked in. Subset here: FACS-sorted CD8+CD4-CCR7+CD45RA+ naive T cells. The CDR3 loop reads CASSSGRGMGYEQYF. CDR3 coding DNA: TGTGCCAGCAGCTCCGGTCGGGGCATGGGCTACGAGCAGTACTTC.